Listed below are T cell receptor beta chains from one sample, sequenced in a study of cytomegalovirus exposure and HLA in healthy donors. Produced via immunoSEQ multiplex PCR; TCRdb's table is partial and in-frame only. This table has 80,000 to 100,000 clones, approximately 80% appearing once. The sequencing sample was made of PBMCs. The receptors shown here come from a male donor in good health and CMV-seropositive. CDR3s include the opening cysteine and the closing phenylalanine or tryptophan. D genes are given only for firm matches. The size entry is marked missing in some rows and otherwise reads once, few, many or a size class.

j_gene,d_gene,abundance,v_gene,CDR3aa,CDR3nt
TRBJ2-5,NA,NA,TRBV30,CAWSRLVGGTQYF,TGTGCCTGGAGTCGACTAGTTGGCGGGACCCAGTACTTC
TRBJ2-6,TRBD1,NA,TRBV29-1,CSVQTQGRGANVLTF,TGCAGCGTCCAGACACAGGGGAGAGGGGCCAACGTCCTGACTTTC
TRBJ1-3,NA,NA,TRBV27,CASSPRGNRVSGNTIYF,TGTGCCAGCAGCCCCAGGGGCAACAGGGTCTCTGGAAACACCATATATTTT
TRBJ2-1,TRBD1,NA,TRBV6-5,CASTRTGNYNEQFF,TGTGCCAGCACCCGGACAGGGAACTACAATGAGCAGTTCTTC
TRBJ2-7,NA,NA,TRBV7-2,CASSFGRISYEQYF,TGTGCCAGCAGCTTTGGCAGGATCTCCTACGAGCAGTACTTC
TRBJ1-5,NA,NA,TRBV5-5,CASSLIMNQPQHF,TGTGCCAGCAGCTTAATAATGAATCAGCCCCAGCATTTT
TRBJ2-5,NA,NA,TRBV29-1,CSAGREWETQYF,TGCAGCGCCGGCCGGGAGTGGGAGACCCAGTACTTC
TRBJ1-5,NA,NA,TRBV21-1,CASSKGGTGGQYSNQPQHF,TGTGCCAGCAGCAAAGGTGGGACAGGAGGCCAATATAGCAATCAGCCCCAGCATTTT
TRBJ2-3,TRBD2,NA,TRBV18,CASSVSGGAVDTQYF,TGTGCCAGCTCCGTTAGCGGGGGGGCAGTAGATACGCAGTATTTT
TRBJ2-3,NA,NA,TRBV6-5,CASSYSGARDTQYF,TGTGCCAGCAGTTACTCGGGGGCCCGGGATACGCAGTATTTT
TRBJ1-1,NA,NA,TRBV7-9,CASSAGLPNTEAFF,TGTGCCAGCAGCGCTGGACTCCCGAACACTGAAGCTTTCTTT
TRBJ2-7,TRBD1,few,TRBV30,CAWSRSGGGYEQYF,TGTGCCTGGAGCCGTTCAGGGGGCGGCTACGAGCAGTACTTC
TRBJ2-7,NA,NA,TRBV29-1,CSVEVYSSYEQYF,TGCAGCGTTGAAGTTTATAGCTCCTACGAGCAGTACTTC
TRBJ1-3,NA,NA,TRBV14,CASSQEGRSSGNTIYF,TGTGCCAGCAGCCAAGAGGGCCGTTCCTCTGGAAACACCATATATTTT
TRBJ2-5,TRBD2,once,TRBV4-1,CASSQTATSGGTQETQYF,TGCGCCAGCAGCCAGACCGCCACTAGCGGGGGGACCCAAGAGACCCAGTACTTC
TRBJ1-1,TRBD1,few,TRBV13,CASSFSGTGWGWGINTEAFF,TGTGCCAGCAGCTTCTCCGGGACAGGGTGGGGATGGGGAATAAACACTGAAGCTTTCTTT
TRBJ1-4,NA,NA,TRBV11-2,CASSSQGRGEKLFF,TGTGCCAGCAGCTCCCAGGGGCGGGGGGAAAAACTGTTTTTT
TRBJ1-2,NA,NA,TRBV7-9,CASSFSIGTEGYTF,TGTGCCAGCAGCTTCTCAATTGGGACTGAGGGCTACACCTTC
TRBJ1-1,TRBD1,NA,TRBV27,CASSLLQGARAFF,TGTGCCAGCAGTTTATTGCAGGGGGCGCGAGCTTTCTTT
TRBJ1-2,NA,NA,TRBV6-5,CASSQGHGYTF,TGTGCCAGCAGTCAGGGGCATGGCTACACCTTC
TRBJ1-6,NA,NA,TRBV6-6,CASSYGGTPLHF,TGTGCCAGCAGTTACGGGGGGACACCCCTCCACTTT
TRBJ1-1,TRBD1,NA,TRBV27,CASSQDRGVTEAFF,TGTGCCAGCAGTCAAGACAGGGGAGTTACTGAAGCTTTCTTT
TRBJ1-6,TRBD1,NA,TRBV6-5,CASSYIRDRNSPLHF,TGTGCCAGCAGTTATATCCGGGACAGGAATTCACCCCTCCACTTT
TRBJ2-5,NA,NA,TRBV4-1,CASSQTDYRGETQYF,TGCGCCAGCAGCCAGACGGACTACCGTGGGGAGACCCAGTACTTC
TRBJ1-1,NA,NA,TRBV7-9,CASSLMAAEAFF,TGTGCCAGCAGCTTAATGGCAGCTGAAGCTTTCTTT
TRBJ2-4,TRBD1,NA,TRBV9,CASSVQGENIQYF,TGTGCCAGCAGCGTACAGGGGGAAAACATTCAGTACTTC
TRBJ2-2,NA,NA,TRBV4-3,CASSQDYSAGELFF,TGCGCCAGCAGCCAAGATTATTCGGCCGGGGAGCTGTTTTTT
TRBJ2-1,TRBD2,NA,TRBV5-1,CASSLEGWVAGYNEQFF,TGCGCCAGCAGCTTGGAAGGTTGGGTAGCGGGCTACAATGAGCAGTTCTTC
TRBJ2-7,TRBD2,NA,TRBV30,CASSMRLAGPYEQYF,TGTGCCTCCAGTATGCGGCTAGCGGGGCCTTACGAGCAGTACTTC
TRBJ1-2,NA,few,TRBV4-3,CASSQDQGFYGYTF,TGCGCCAGCAGCCAAGATCAGGGGTTCTATGGCTACACCTTC
TRBJ2-1,NA,NA,TRBV19,CASSITGGDNEQFF,TGTGCCAGTAGTATAACAGGGGGGGACAATGAGCAGTTCTTC
TRBJ1-5,TRBD1,NA,TRBV7-2,CASSSQGVGQPQHF,TGTGCCAGCAGCTCTCAGGGGGTAGGTCAGCCCCAGCATTTT
TRBJ2-3,NA,NA,TRBV4-3,CASSPIASPVADTQYF,TGCGCCAGCAGCCCAATAGCTAGCCCAGTGGCAGATACGCAGTATTTT
TRBJ1-5,NA,NA,TRBV30,CAWSVGGPQPQHF,TGTGCCTGGAGTGTGGGGGGTCCTCAGCCCCAGCATTTT
TRBJ1-4,NA,few,TRBV5-6,CASSLGQGHIF,TGTGCCAGCAGCTTGGGGCAGGGTCATATTTTT
TRBJ2-7,TRBD2,NA,TRBV6-6,CASSLAGGHSYEQYF,TGTGCCAGCAGCTTAGCGGGGGGCCACTCCTACGAGCAGTACTTC
TRBJ1-1,TRBD1,NA,TRBV19,CASSPGQGNTEAFF,TGTGCCAGTAGCCCGGGACAGGGGAACACTGAAGCTTTCTTT
TRBJ1-4,NA,NA,TRBV27,CASSLRTVNEKLFF,TGTGCCAGCAGTTTAAGGACAGTTAATGAAAAACTGTTTTTT
TRBJ1-1,NA,NA,TRBV4-1,CASSQAPGGASEAFF,TGCGCCAGCAGCCAAGCCCCGGGAGGGGCGAGTGAAGCTTTCTTT
TRBJ2-3,TRBD1,NA,TRBV5-1,CASSSDRARVGKTDTQYF,TGCGCCAGCAGCAGTGACAGGGCCAGGGTCGGAAAAACAGATACGCAGTATTTT
TRBJ1-2,NA,NA,TRBV2,CASRLRAGPGYTF,TGTGCCAGCAGGCTAAGGGCAGGGCCTGGCTACACCTTC
TRBJ1-1,TRBD1,NA,TRBV5-8,CASSLDRAAEAFF,TGTGCCAGCAGCCTAGACAGGGCTGCTGAAGCTTTCTTT
TRBJ2-7,NA,NA,TRBV6-5,CASSRRGPGEQYF,TGTGCCAGCAGCCGGCGGGGACCGGGCGAGCAGTACTTC
TRBJ1-4,TRBD1,few,TRBV7-9,CASSRSGGLDEKLFF,TGTGCCAGCAGCCGATCAGGGGGCCTGGATGAAAAACTGTTTTTT
TRBJ1-4,NA,NA,TRBV5-1,CASSLFGGDREKLFF,TGCGCCAGCAGCTTGTTTGGGGGCGACAGGGAAAAACTGTTTTTT
TRBJ1-1,NA,few,TRBV7-3,CASSLSGRTEAFF,TGTGCCAGCAGCTTATCAGGCCGAACTGAAGCTTTCTTT